These 19 T cell receptor beta chains originate from one sample sequenced in a study of CD8 T cells in ankylosing spondylitis. The study's findings and limits: In ankylosing spondylitis blood, a motif of fewer than 10 highly homologous TCR beta variants appeared characteristic.

One entry per CDR3 protein results from TCRdb running MiXCR on the 5' RACE reads. The sample records 300,000 to 400,000 distinct CDR3 sequences, about a fifth being singletons. These TCRs are of unknown antigen specificity. The sequenced material came from blood, either unsorted or a sorted T cell fraction (not recorded which). Source of these receptors: a male donor with ankylosing spondylitis.

The V call is TRBV5-1, the J call TRBJ2-1, with D possibly being TRBD1 (7 bases). V was pared by 2 bases and J by 3 bases, with 27 bases between. From germline, CDR1 is SGHRS and CDR2 YFSETQ. The CDR3 covers 20 residues. This CDR3 reads CASSFGLQGIGLGNYNEQFF. DNA of the CDR3: TGCGCCAGCAGCTTTGGACTACAGGGGATTGGACTCGGGAACTACAATGAGCAGTTCTTC.

This clonotype was detected many times. This chain uses TRBV20-1 with TRBJ2-5; D not certain. The ends were cut back, 2 bases at V and 5 bases at J, with 21 bases in the middle. This CDR3 contains 16 residues. Germline V gene data show CDR1 as DFQATT and CDR2 as SNEGSKA (reference sequence). CDR3 sequence: CSARNLRSETGETQYF. The CDR3 bases are TGCAGTGCTAGAAACCTCAGAAGCGAAACTGGGGAGACCCAGTACTTC.

The V call is TRBV5-1, the J call TRBJ2-3; D is unresolved. CDR3 size: 15 residues. V shed 0 bases and J shed 3 bases, with 11 bases lying between them. CDR1 and CDR2 from the germline V gene are SGHRS and YFSETQ. CDR3 in DNA: TGCGCCAGCAGCTTGGAAGGACGCAATACAGATACGCAGTATTTT. This encodes CASSLEGRNTDTQYF.

This clonotype was detected a few times. V and J are TRBV4-2 and TRBJ2-2; D is possibly TRBD1 (5 bases). V was cut by 2 bases and J by 5 bases, with 9 bases left in between. CDR3 length equals 14 residues. Germline CDR1 LGHNA, CDR2 YNFKEQ. The DNA for the CDR3 is TGTGCCAGCAGCCAAATAGGGGAAACCGGGGAGCTGTTTTTT. The encoded protein is CASSQIGETGELFF.

This chain joins TRBV18 and TRBJ1-5; D may be TRBD1 (6 bases). The germline V and J ends were trimmed by 1 base and 3 bases, with 10 bases remaining between them. CDR3 length equals 15 residues. Germline V gene data show CDR1 as KGHSH and CDR2 as LQKENI. For the CDR3, the DNA is TGTGCCAGCTCACCACTGGGGGCTGACAATCAGCCCCAGCATTTT. Amino acid sequence: CASSPLGADNQPQHF.

This clonotype showed up just a few times. The V and J genes are TRBV6-2 or TRBV6-3 and TRBJ2-7; D is undetermined. The CDR3 runs 16 residues. The ends were cut back, 0 bases at V and 2 bases at J, with 14 bases in the middle. Per the germline V gene, CDR1 is MNHEY and CDR2 is SVGEGT. DNA for the CDR3: TGTGCCAGCAGTTACTCGAGTGTCACACTAACCTACGAGCAGTACTTC. Translated, it gives CASSYSSVTLTYEQYF.

This clonotype was counted between two and nine times. The gene calls are TRBV5-6 and TRBJ2-2; D is ambiguous. CDR3 length: 15 residues. CDR1 is SGHDT, CDR2 YYEEEE, per germline. V was cut by 0 bases and J by 5 bases, with 11 bases left in between. CDR3 sequence: CASSLGTPSTGELFF. CDR3 sequence (DNA): TGTGCCAGCAGCTTGGGTACCCCGAGTACCGGGGAGCTGTTTTTT.

This clonotype has more than one count but fewer than ten. This chain links TRBV20-1 with TRBJ1-6, with 10 bases aligning to TRBD1. J lost 9 bases, V lost 6 bases, and 5 bases had no gene match. Germline V CDR1 and CDR2: DFQATT, SNEGSKA (reference sequence). The CDR3 contains 13 residues. CDR3 nucleotide sequence: TGCAGTGCCCAGACAGGGGGCCTTTCACCCCTCCACTTT. Encoded protein: CSAQTGGLSPLHF.

The chain combines TRBV6-2 or TRBV6-3 with TRBJ2-2; D tentatively reads TRBD1 or TRBD2 (5 bases each). Trimming cost V 7 bases and J 3 bases, with 12 bases left between them. CDR3 length equals 14 residues. CDR1 is MNHEY, CDR2 SVGEGT, per germline. The CDR3 region has the DNA TGTGCCAGCACCAGAGGGGCTCACACCGGGGAGCTGTTTTTT. This encodes CASTRGAHTGELFF.

There are many counts of this clonotype. The V gene is TRBV7-3, the J gene TRBJ2-1; 7 nucleotides agree with TRBD2. CDR1 is SGHTA and CDR2 is FQGTGA in the germline V gene. This CDR3 spans 14 amino acids. With 5 bases clipped from V and 7 bases from J, the junction kept 8 bases outside the gene matches. The CDR3 sequence: CASSRAGDKNEQFF. DNA for the CDR3: TGTGCCAGCAGCCGGGCGGGAGATAAGAATGAGCAGTTCTTC.

This clonotype was observed a handful of times. The V and J genes are TRBV29-1 and TRBJ2-7; D gene uncertain. Germline V gene data show CDR1 as SQVTM and CDR2 as ANQGSEA. The V and J ends lost 3 bases and 5 bases respectively, with 14 bases between them. This CDR3 spans 13 amino acids. DNA for the CDR3: TGCAGCGTTGAGGGATCAGCGAACAACGAGCAGTACTTC. Protein product: CSVEGSANNEQYF.

This chain uses TRBV10-2 with TRBJ2-2; 11 nucleotides agree with TRBD2. The V gene end was trimmed by 7 bases and the J gene end by 4 bases; junction bases not matched to a gene: 5. The CDR3 runs to 15 residues. The germline gives CDR1 WSHSY, CDR2 SAAADI. The CDR3 coding sequence is TGCGCCAGCACCTCCGGACTAGCGGGCACCGGGGAGCTGTTTTTT. This encodes CASTSGLAGTGELFF.

Many counts were recorded for this clonotype. V gene TRBV12-3 or TRBV12-4 combines with J gene TRBJ2-1, with 7 bases that match TRBD2. V gave up 6 bases and J gave up 9 bases; unmatched junction bases: 14. The CDR3 extends over 15 amino acids. CDR3 sequence (DNA): TGTGCCAGCAGCCGATCCCAGCGGGGATACTTTGAGCAGTTCTTC. This gives the protein CASSRSQRGYFEQFF.

The chain joins TRBV18 to TRBJ2-7, with 8 bases that match TRBD1. The CDR3 length is 15 residues. Germline CDR1 reads KGHSH; CDR2 reads LQKENI. J gave up 4 bases and V 6 bases, and 11 bases lay outside the gene matches. Written as DNA, the CDR3 is TGTGCCAGCTCGAACCACGCGGACAGGGCTTACGAGCAGTACTTC. Protein product: CASSNHADRAYEQYF.

This clonotype has only a few counts. This rearrangement joins TRBV7-8 to TRBJ2-5, with 14 bases lining up with TRBD2. In germline, CDR1 is SGHVS, CDR2 FQNEAQ. V lost 3 bases to trimming and J lost 5 bases; unmatched junction nucleotides: 11. The CDR3 runs to 18 residues. This CDR3 is CASSLGLAGDQLWETQYF. CDR3 DNA: TGTGCCAGCAGCTTGGGACTAGCGGGAGATCAACTGTGGGAGACCCAGTACTTC. The whole variable domain, filled in from reference TRBV7-8 and TRBJ2-5, reads GAGVSQSPRYKVAKRGQDVALRCDPISGHVSLFWYQQALGQGPEFLTYFQNEAQLDKSGLPSDRFFAERPEGSVSTLKIQRTQQEDSAVYLCASSLGLAGDQLWETQYFGPGTRLLVL.

V gene TRBV7-6 combines with J gene TRBJ2-7; possible D gene TRBD2, 5 bases. The germline CDR1 and CDR2 sequences are SGHVS and FNYEAQ. The V end was cut by 1 base, the J end by 0 bases, with 16 bases between. The CDR3 covers 17 residues. The CDR3 region is CASSLDGVGGGSYEQYF. The CDR3 DNA reads TGTGCCAGCAGCTTAGACGGGGTTGGAGGAGGCTCCTACGAGCAGTACTTC. Combining the CDR3 with reference TRBV7-6 and TRBJ2-7 gives the whole variable domain GAGVSQSPRYKVTKRGQDVALRCDPISGHVSLYWYRQALGQGPEFLTYFNYEAQQDKSGLPNDRFSAERPEGSISTLTIQRTEQRDSAMYRCASSLDGVGGGSYEQYFGPGTRLTVT.

In its sample, this clonotype was seen a few times. The chain uses TRBV11-2 and TRBJ2-7; TRBD1 is a possible D gene (6 bases). CDR1 and CDR2 (germline): SGHAT, FQNNGV. Trimming took off 4 bases at V and 0 bases at J, with 13 bases between the two ends. The length of the CDR3 is 15 residues. CDR3 nucleotide sequence: TGTGCCAGCAGCTCTGGGACACAAGCCTCCTACGAGCAGTACTTC. Its translation: CASSSGTQASYEQYF.

In this sample, this clonotype turned up a few times. The gene calls are TRBV20-1 and TRBJ2-7; D perhaps matches TRBD2 (5 bases). Germline V gives CDR1 DFQATT, CDR2 SNEGSKA (reference sequence). The CDR3 length is 14 residues. Deletions cut 2 bases from V and 6 bases from J, with 17 bases between. CDR3 sequence reads: CSARMQLVGSEQYF. The CDR3 coding sequence is TGCAGTGCTAGAATGCAACTAGTTGGGAGCGAGCAGTACTTC.

There are a few counts of this clonotype. The rearrangement uses TRBV30 and TRBJ1-6; D is undetermined. There are 13 residues in the CDR3. The germline V gene encodes CDR1 GTSNPN and CDR2 SVGIG (reference sequence). Trimming took off 2 bases at V and 5 bases at J, with 7 bases between the two ends. The CDR3 bases are TGTGCCTGGAGTTTCGGCGATAATTCACCCCTCCACTTT. Protein product: CAWSFGDNSPLHF.